The 9 T cell receptor beta chains listed next were all sequenced from one sample in a study of T cells after yellow fever vaccination. TCRdb independently ran MiXCR on the 5' RACE reads; one entry per CDR3 protein. Among under 350,000 distinct CDR3 sequences, approximately 4% were seen once, and the ten largest hold around 23%. The sample here was PBMCs, taken 5 days after the yellow fever booster vaccination. The receptors derive from a man aged 18 to 30 who received the YFV17D yellow fever vaccine.

This clonotype has just a few counts. The rearrangement uses TRBV11-2 and TRBJ2-5, with 8 bases identical to TRBD2. This CDR3 is 13 amino acids long. V dropped 4 bases and J dropped 7; count of bases not matched to a gene: 5. Per the germline V gene, CDR1 is SGHAT and CDR2 is FQNNGV. The CDR3 nucleotides are TGTGCCAGCAGCTCGCGGGGGGAGGGGACCCAGTACTTC. Translation: CASSSRGEGTQYF.

This clonotype was recorded many times. The rearrangement uses TRBV12-3 or TRBV12-4 and TRBJ2-2; possible D gene TRBD1, 5 bases. V was clipped by 5 bases and J by 4 bases, with 11 bases between them. The CDR3 covers 14 residues. CDR3 in amino acids: CASSPPDSTGELFF. The CDR3 DNA is TGTGCCAGCAGTCCCCCCGACAGCACCGGGGAGCTGTTTTTT.

The table lists this clonotype with a few counts. The genes are TRBV6-1 and TRBJ2-4, with 8 bases aligning to TRBD1. The CDR3 totals 15 residues. The V segment lost 1 base and the J segment 7 bases; nucleotides outside the gene matches: 6. Germline CDR1 is MNHNS and CDR2 is SASEGT. DNA of the CDR3: TGTGCCAGCAGTGAAGACAGGGGGGTTTGGAACATTCAGTACTTC. This translates into CASSEDRGVWNIQYF.

In nucleotides, the CDR3 is TGTGCCAGCAGTGGACCCATCTCCTACGAGCAGTACGTC. Translation: CASSGPISYEQYV. This chain uses TRBV28 with TRBJ2-7; D not resolved. CDR3 length: 13 amino acids. Germline V gives CDR1 MDHEN, CDR2 SYDVKM. V shed 5 bases and J shed 0 bases, with 8 bases lying between them.

This chain joins TRBV27 and TRBJ2-7; D is possibly TRBD1 (5 bases). This CDR3 contains 13 residues. Trimming pared 6 bases from V and 3 bases from J, leaving 12 bases between. Germline CDR1 MNHEY, CDR2 SMNVEV (reference sequence). CDR3 in DNA: TGTGCCAGCAGCTACGCCCAGGGCTACGAGCAGTACTTC. Residues: CASSYAQGYEQYF.

This clonotype was counted between two and nine times. The gene calls are TRBV12-3 or TRBV12-4 and TRBJ1-2, with a weak D call TRBD1 (6 bases). The CDR3 spans 13 residues. The V end lost 6 bases, the J end lost 4 bases, and 12 bases lay between the germline ends. In nucleotides, the CDR3 is TGTGCCAGCAGCACCCAGGGGCTCTATGGCTACACCTTC. Its translation: CASSTQGLYGYTF.

The chain joins TRBV27 to TRBJ2-1, with 9 positions matching TRBD1. The V gene's germline CDR1 is MNHEY and CDR2 SMNVEV (reference sequence). Trimming removed 2 bases from V and 7 bases from J; junction bases left unmatched: 3. The CDR3 spans 14 residues. The CDR3 here is CASSLGTGQNEQFF. The CDR3 nucleotides read TGTGCCAGCAGTTTAGGGACAGGGCAAAATGAGCAGTTCTTC.

The sample holds many counts of this clonotype. The chain couples TRBV3-1 to TRBJ2-1, with 8 positions matching TRBD2. Germline V gene sequence: CDR1 LGHDT, CDR2 YNNKEL (reference sequence). This CDR3 has 17 residues. The trim removed 3 bases at V and 3 bases at J, leaving 10 bases unmatched. DNA for the CDR3: TGTGCCAGCAGCCACTCCACGGGGGGGAACCTCTACAATGAGCAGTTCTTC. This sequence encodes CASSHSTGGNLYNEQFF.

This clonotype has ten or more counts. This chain connects TRBV4-1 to TRBJ1-6; 9 nucleotides match TRBD1. Germline CDR1 is MGHRA and CDR2 is YSYEKL. This CDR3 comprises 18 residues. V was pared by 3 bases and J by 8 bases, with 14 bases of the junction left unmatched. CDR3 DNA: TGCGCCAGCAGCCACCCCCGCCCCGGGACAGGGAGAGATTCACCCCTCCACTTT. It is translated as CASSHPRPGTGRDSPLHF.